A single sample is the source of the 20 T cell receptor beta chains below, sequenced in a study of blood T cell repertoires in COVID-19. Libraries were prepared by immunoSEQ multiplex PCR; TCRdb keeps only in-frame clonotypes and omits some of them. The sample lists over 85,000 clones, about 79% occurring once. The specimen was peripheral blood. The receptors come from a man in his 60s with acute or convalescent COVID-19.

V is TRBV2 and J is TRBJ2-3; 9 bases fit TRBD2. Per the germline V gene, CDR1 is SNHLY and CDR2 is FYNNEI. V lost 9 bases and J lost 1; bases outside the gene matches: 2. CDR3 length: 13 residues. CDR3 sequence: CARERGGTDTQYF. CDR3 coding DNA: TGTGCCAGGGAGCGGGGGGGCACAGATACGCAGTATTTT.

The CDR3 spells CASSDGGTFNTGELFF. The CDR3 DNA reads TGTGCCAGCAGTGATGGGGGGACCTTCAACACCGGGGAGCTGTTTTTT. The chain joins TRBV2 to TRBJ2-2; D perhaps matches TRBD2 (6 bases). CDR1 is SNHLY and CDR2 is FYNNEI in the germline V gene. V was cut by 3 bases and J by 2 bases, with 13 bases left in between. The CDR3 is 16 amino acids.

The chain has TRBV5-4 and TRBJ2-4; 7 bases match TRBD1. V was clipped by 3 bases and J by 5 bases; unmatched bases: 2. The CDR3 spans 13 residues. Germline loops: CDR1 SGHNT, CDR2 YYREEE (reference sequence). The chain's CDR3 is CASSWTGENIQYF. The CDR3 DNA follows: TGTGCCAGCAGCTGGACAGGAGAAAACATTCAGTACTTC.

The chain is built from TRBV29-1 and TRBJ2-7; tentatively, D is TRBD1 (6 bases). The V gene lost 5 bases and the J gene lost 4 bases, with 15 bases spanning the gap. Germline assignment: CDR1 SQVTM and CDR2 ANQGSEA. CDR3 size: 13 residues. CDR3 region: CSVRGTTNYEQYF. CDR3 DNA: TGCAGCGTTAGGGGGACCACTAATTACGAGCAGTACTTC.

The V gene is TRBV5-6, the J gene TRBJ2-5; perhaps TRBD2 as D (5 bases). V shed 4 bases and J shed 2 bases, with 18 bases lying between them. The CDR3 length is 16 residues. Germline CDR1 reads SGHDT; CDR2 reads YYEEEE. This chain's CDR3 is CASSDPRGRVQETQYF. The CDR3, as DNA: TGTGCCAGCAGCGACCCCAGAGGGCGGGTTCAAGAGACCCAGTACTTC.

The chain couples TRBV6-5 to TRBJ2-7, with 10 nucleotides matching TRBD1. Germline V gene sequence: CDR1 MNHEY, CDR2 SVGAGI. CDR3 length equals 15 residues. J lost 6 bases, V lost 6 bases, and 11 bases had no gene match. CDR3 sequence reads: CASSSGGTGVREQYF. CDR3 nucleotides: TGTGCCAGCAGCTCCGGCGGGACAGGGGTTCGCGAGCAGTACTTC.

This rearrangement joins TRBV19 to TRBJ1-3; 10 bases are a match to TRBD1. Germline values: CDR1 LNHDA, CDR2 SQIVND (reference sequence). V dropped 7 bases and J dropped 2; count of bases not matched to a gene: 17. The CDR3 consists of 19 residues. CDR3 amino acids: CASTLNFGPGQGTGNTIYF. The CDR3 DNA reads as TGTGCCAGTACCCTGAACTTCGGACCGGGACAGGGGACTGGAAACACCATATATTTT. Supplemented by reference TRBV19 and TRBJ1-3, the full variable domain reads DGGITQSPKYLFRKEGQNVTLSCEQNLNHDAMYWYRQDPGQGLRLIYYSQIVNDFQKGDIAEGYSVSREKKESFPLTVTSAQKNPTAFYLCASTLNFGPGQGTGNTIYFGEGSWLTVV.

This rearrangement joins TRBV11-3 to TRBJ2-2, with 11 bases aligning to TRBD1. The CDR3 consists of 15 residues. V dropped 5 bases and J dropped 4; count of bases not matched to a gene: 3. Germline V gene lookup returns CDR1 SGHNT and CDR2 YENEEA. CDR3 nucleotide sequence: TGTGCCAGCAGCAGGGGGACAGGGGGCACCGGGGAGCTGTTTTTT. Encoded protein: CASSRGTGGTGELFF.

This rearrangement joins TRBV10-3 to TRBJ1-5; weak D call: TRBD1 (5 bases). This CDR3 is 15 amino acids long. CDR1 and CDR2 (germline): ENHRY, SYGVKD. Trimming took off 6 bases at V and 1 base at J, with 13 bases between the two ends. The CDR3 coding sequence is TGTGCCATCAGGGGGGGGGAAGGGAGCAATCAGCCCCAGCATTTT. Residues: CAIRGGEGSNQPQHF.

A single count supports this clone. The V gene is TRBV6-6, the J gene TRBJ1-1; 7 nucleotides align to TRBD1. This CDR3 is built from 17 residues. Germline lookup yields CDR1 MNHNY and CDR2 SVGAGI (reference sequence). V shed 5 bases and J 6 bases; nucleotides not matched to a gene: 18. The CDR3 region is CASSRTTLQGPVAEAFF. CDR3 DNA sequence: TGTGCCAGCAGTCGAACAACACTACAGGGGCCGGTGGCTGAAGCTTTCTTT.

The chain joins TRBV5-5 to TRBJ1-4; 11 nucleotides match TRBD1. J lost 7 bases, V lost 4 bases, and 3 bases had no gene match. The CDR3 extends over 14 amino acids. Germline V lookup: CDR1 SGHKS, CDR2 YYEKEE (reference sequence). CDR3 region: CASSRTGGLEKLFF. The CDR3 coding sequence is TGTGCCAGCAGCCGGACAGGGGGCCTTGAAAAACTGTTTTTT. Based on the CDR3 plus reference TRBV5-5 and TRBJ1-4, the full variable domain is DAGVTQSPTHLIKTRGQQVTLRCSPISGHKSVSWYQQVLGQGPQFIFQYYEKEERGRGNFPDRFSARQFPNYSSELNVNALLLGDSALYLCASSRTGGLEKLFFGSGTQLSVL.

This clone was seen a single time. This chain joins TRBV5-1 and TRBJ1-1; 11 nucleotides agree with TRBD1. The V segment lost 4 bases and the J segment 3 bases; nucleotides outside the gene matches: 8. CDR1 and CDR2 (germline): SGHRS, YFSETQ. The CDR3 runs 16 residues. Here the CDR3 DNA reads TGCGCCAGCAGCCTCGGACAGGGGGCCTCGGACACTGAAGCTTTCTTT. Protein: CASSLGQGASDTEAFF.

This clone has just one count. The CDR3 nucleotides are TGTGCCAGCAGCTTAGTTGGGGGCCCAGATACGCAGTATTTT. Residues: CASSLVGGPDTQYF. This chain uses TRBV7-9 with TRBJ2-3, with D possibly matching TRBD1 (6 bases). Trimming took off 1 base at V and 4 bases at J, with 9 bases between the two ends. The CDR3 spans 14 residues. CDR1 and CDR2 (germline): SEHNR, FQNEAQ (reference sequence). The whole variable domain, filled in from reference TRBV7-9 and TRBJ2-3, reads DTGVSQNPRHKITKRGQNVTFRCDPISEHNRLYWYRQTLGQGPEFLTYFQNEAQLEKSRLLSDRFSAERPKGSFSTLEIQRTEQGDSAMYLCASSLVGGPDTQYFGPGTRLTVL.

The chain joins TRBV7-2 to TRBJ2-3, with D possibly TRBD1 on 6 matching bases. Looked up from germline, CDR1 is SGHTA and CDR2 is FQGNSA. The CDR3 has 14 amino acids. The V and J ends lost 5 bases and 5 bases respectively, with 14 bases between them. The CDR3 sequence is CASSKGQRRDTQYF. For the CDR3, the DNA is TGTGCCAGCAGCAAGGGACAAAGGAGAGATACGCAGTATTTT.

The J gene is TRBJ1-2, the V gene TRBV28; maybe TRBD1 (5 bases). The V and J ends lost 10 bases and 6 bases respectively, with 9 bases between them. Germline CDR1 MDHEN, CDR2 SYDVKM. The CDR3 is 10 amino acids. CDR3 nucleotides: TGTGCCATCAAGGGGAATGGCTACACCTTC. Protein sequence: CAIKGNGYTF.

The chain carries TRBV7-2 and TRBJ1-4; maybe TRBD1 (6 bases). CDR1 is SGHTA, CDR2 FQGNSA, per germline. Between the trimmed V and J ends, which lost 2 bases and 5 bases, there was a span of 12 bases. This CDR3 spans 15 amino acids. The DNA for the CDR3 is TGTGCCAGCAGCTTACAGGGGCTGGGGAATGAAAAACTGTTTTTT. This codes for CASSLQGLGNEKLFF.

This chain connects TRBV28 to TRBJ2-5, with D possibly matching TRBD2 (7 bases). V lost 5 bases, J lost 5 bases, and 15 bases lay in between. CDR3 size: 14 residues. Germline V lookup: CDR1 MDHEN, CDR2 SYDVKM. The CDR3 region has the DNA TGTGCCAGCAGTCCCCCCCGGGGGGCGGAGACCCAGTACTTC. It yields the protein CASSPPRGAETQYF.

This clone showed up just once. This chain connects TRBV28 to TRBJ1-2, with 7 bases fitting TRBD1. This CDR3 is 14 amino acids long. Trimming cost V 5 bases and J 2 bases; bases outside gene matches: 5. Germline V gene lookup returns CDR1 MDHEN and CDR2 SYDVKM. This CDR3 reads CASSPWDRNYGYTF. The CDR3 DNA reads as TGTGCCAGCAGTCCGTGGGACAGAAACTATGGCTACACCTTC.

The CDR3 protein is CASSLGSSGLEQYF. CDR3 nucleotides: TGTGCCAGCAGCTTAGGGTCTAGCGGGCTCGAGCAGTACTTC. The gene calls are TRBV7-2 and TRBJ2-7; TRBD2 matches at 8 bases. The CDR3 runs to 14 residues. The trim removed 1 base at V and 6 bases at J, leaving 5 bases unmatched. The germline CDR1 and CDR2 sequences are SGHTA and FQGNSA.

The chain uses TRBV7-2 and TRBJ2-2; 9 positions agree with TRBD2. The CDR3 runs 15 residues. Germline lookup yields CDR1 SGHTA and CDR2 FQGNSA. V dropped 6 bases and J dropped 2; count of bases not matched to a gene: 4. CDR3 nucleotides: TGTGCCAGCAGGCAGCGGGGGGTAAACACCGGGGAGCTGTTTTTT. Encoded protein: CASRQRGVNTGELFF. The variable domain in full, with the rest retrieved from reference TRBV7-2 and TRBJ2-2, is GAGVSQSPSNKVTEKGKDVELRCDPISGHTALYWYRQSLGQGLEFLIYFQGNSAPDKSGLPSDRFSAERTGGSVSTLTIQRTQQEDSAVYLCASRQRGVNTGELFFGEGSRLTVL.